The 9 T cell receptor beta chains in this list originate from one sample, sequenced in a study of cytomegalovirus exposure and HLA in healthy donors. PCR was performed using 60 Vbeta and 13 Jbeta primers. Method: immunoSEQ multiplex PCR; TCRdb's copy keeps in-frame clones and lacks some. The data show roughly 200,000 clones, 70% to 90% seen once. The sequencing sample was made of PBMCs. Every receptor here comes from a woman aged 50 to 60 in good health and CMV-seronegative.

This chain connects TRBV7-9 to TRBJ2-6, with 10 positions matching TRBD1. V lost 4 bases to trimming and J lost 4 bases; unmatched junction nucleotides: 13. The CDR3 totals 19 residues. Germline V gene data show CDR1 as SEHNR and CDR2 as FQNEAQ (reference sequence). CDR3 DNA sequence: TGTGCCAGCAGCTCCGGGACAGGGGCCGCCTCATGGGGGGCCAACGTCCTGACTTTC. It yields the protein CASSSGTGAASWGANVLTF.

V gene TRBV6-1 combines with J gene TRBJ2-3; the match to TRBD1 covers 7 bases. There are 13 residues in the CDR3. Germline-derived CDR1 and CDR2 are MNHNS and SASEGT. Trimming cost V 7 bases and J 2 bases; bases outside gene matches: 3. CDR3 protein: CASTGQTTDTQYF. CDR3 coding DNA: TGTGCCAGCACGGGACAGACCACAGATACGCAGTATTTT.

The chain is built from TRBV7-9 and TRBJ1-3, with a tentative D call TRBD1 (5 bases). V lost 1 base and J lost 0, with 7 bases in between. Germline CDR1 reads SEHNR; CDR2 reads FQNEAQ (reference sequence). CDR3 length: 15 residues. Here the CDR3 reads CASSLVQVSGNTIYF. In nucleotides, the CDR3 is TGTGCCAGCAGCTTAGTACAGGTCTCTGGAAACACCATATATTTT.

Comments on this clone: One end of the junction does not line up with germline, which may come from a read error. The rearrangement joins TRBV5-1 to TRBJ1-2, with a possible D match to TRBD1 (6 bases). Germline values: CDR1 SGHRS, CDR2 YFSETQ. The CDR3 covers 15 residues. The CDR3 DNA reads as TGCGCCAGCAGCCATATACAGGGATCGAATTATGGCTACACCTTT. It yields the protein CASSHIQGSNYGYTF.

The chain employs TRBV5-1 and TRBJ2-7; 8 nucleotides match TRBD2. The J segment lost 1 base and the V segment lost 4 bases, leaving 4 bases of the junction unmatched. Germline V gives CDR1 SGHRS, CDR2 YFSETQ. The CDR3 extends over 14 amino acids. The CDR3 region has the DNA TGCGCCAGCAGCCAGAGCGGGAGTTCCTACGAGCAGTACTTC. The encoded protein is CASSQSGSSYEQYF.

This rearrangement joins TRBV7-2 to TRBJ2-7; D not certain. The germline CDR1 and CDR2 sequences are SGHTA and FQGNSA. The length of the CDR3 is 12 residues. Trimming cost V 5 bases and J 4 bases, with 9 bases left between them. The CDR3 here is CASSPAVYEQYF. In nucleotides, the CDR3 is TGTGCCAGCAGCCCGGCGGTGTACGAGCAGTACTTC.

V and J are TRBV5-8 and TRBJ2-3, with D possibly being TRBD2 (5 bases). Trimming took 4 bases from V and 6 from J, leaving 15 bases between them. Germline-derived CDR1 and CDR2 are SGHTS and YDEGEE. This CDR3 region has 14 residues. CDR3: CASSGRGAWDTQYF. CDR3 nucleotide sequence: TGTGCCAGCAGCGGCCGGGGAGCCTGGGATACGCAGTATTTT.

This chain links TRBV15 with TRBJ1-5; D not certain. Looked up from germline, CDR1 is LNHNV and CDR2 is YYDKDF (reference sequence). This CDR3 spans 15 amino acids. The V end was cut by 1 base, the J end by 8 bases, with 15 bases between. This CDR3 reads CATSRAWEELEPQHF. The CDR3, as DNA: TGTGCCACCAGCAGAGCCTGGGAGGAATTGGAGCCCCAGCATTTT. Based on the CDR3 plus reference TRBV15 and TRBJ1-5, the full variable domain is DAMVIQNPRYQVTQFGKPVTLSCSQTLNHNVMYWYQQKSSQAPKLLFHYYDKDFNNEADTPDNFQSRRPNTSFCFLDIRSPGLGDTAMYLCATSRAWEELEPQHFGDGTRLSIL.

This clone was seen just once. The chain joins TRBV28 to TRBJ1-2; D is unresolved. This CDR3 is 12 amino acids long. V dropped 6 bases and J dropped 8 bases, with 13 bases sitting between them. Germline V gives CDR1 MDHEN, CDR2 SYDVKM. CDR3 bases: TGTGCCAGCAGCCTCCAGTTGGGCGGCTACACCTTC. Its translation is CASSLQLGGYTF.